This passage covers 20 T cell receptor beta chains from one sample sequenced in a study of a mutant IDH1 vaccine in newly diagnosed glioma. The time point denotes: week 35, safety follow-up. The investigators gave 300 ug of mutant IDH1 20-mer peptide in each vaccine dose, together with topical imiquimod. Their recognized antigens are unknown. The data were produced by immunoSEQ multiplex PCR, yet TCRdb's version contains in-frame clones alone and is incomplete. The repertoire includes approximately 44,000 clones, less than 80% of them detected once, and 9% to 15% sits in the top ten. Here the sequenced sample was PBMCs, taken from a glioma patient whose treatment included an IDH1 peptide vaccine. The receptors were gathered from a man aged 40-49 years with glioma.

The V call is TRBV18, the J call TRBJ2-3; 8 nucleotides align to TRBD2. The length of the CDR3 is 16 residues. J gave up 0 bases and V 6 bases, and 8 bases lay outside the gene matches. Germline assignment: CDR1 KGHSH and CDR2 LQKENI. The CDR3 coding sequence is TGTGCCAGCTCCCGCGGGGTAGCGGGAAGCACAGATACGCAGTATTTT. It encodes CASSRGVAGSTDTQYF. The full variable domain, in which reference TRBV18 and TRBJ2-3 provide the parts outside the CDR3, is NAGVMQNPRHLVRRRGQEARLRCSPMKGHSHVYWYRQLPEEGLKFMVYLQKENIIDESGMPKERFSAEFPKEGPSILRIQQVVRGDSAAYFCASSRGVAGSTDTQYFGPGTRLTVL.

The V call is TRBV4-3, the J call TRBJ1-2; D is uncertain. Per germline, CDR1 LGHNA and CDR2 YSLEER. CDR3 length equals 13 residues. Trimming cost V 1 base and J 8 bases, with 11 bases left between them. The CDR3 nucleotides are TGCGCCAGCAGCCAAGGTATAGGGAACGGCTACACCTTC. This translates into CASSQGIGNGYTF.

The sample holds a few counts of this clone. CDR3 in DNA: TGTGCCAGTAGTACAGGAGGGGGAAGCGGGGAGCTGTTTTTT. This encodes CASSTGGGSGELFF. V is TRBV19 and J is TRBJ2-2; the D call may be TRBD1 or TRBD2 (6 bases each). CDR1 LNHDA and CDR2 SQIVND come from the germline V gene (reference sequence). Trimming took 4 bases from V and 7 from J, leaving 13 bases between them. The length of the CDR3 is 14 residues. Full variable domain (missing parts from reference TRBV19 and TRBJ2-2): DGGITQSPKYLFRKEGQNVTLSCEQNLNHDAMYWYRQDPGQGLRLIYYSQIVNDFQKGDIAEGYSVSREKKESFPLTVTSAQKNPTAFYLCASSTGGGSGELFFGEGSRLTVL.

This clone showed up just a few times. This chain joins TRBV5-1 and TRBJ2-7, with D perhaps TRBD1 or TRBD2 (7 bases each). Trimming took 4 bases from V and 3 from J, leaving 11 bases between them. The CDR3 runs to 13 residues. Germline V lookup: CDR1 SGHRS, CDR2 YFSETQ. The CDR3 coding sequence is TGCGCCAGCAGCCTCAGGGGGGGCTACGAGCAGTACTTC. It encodes CASSLRGGYEQYF.

This clone has only one observation. This sequence joins TRBV5-6 and TRBJ2-5, with 11 bases matching TRBD1. V was clipped by 0 bases and J by 5 bases; unmatched bases: 3. This CDR3 has 15 residues. CDR1 is SGHDT, CDR2 YYEEEE, per germline. CDR3 region: CASSLGTGGVETQYF. CDR3 bases: TGTGCCAGCAGCTTGGGGACAGGGGGCGTCGAGACCCAGTACTTC.

The chain carries TRBV6-5 and TRBJ2-1; D possibly matches TRBD1 or TRBD2 (5 bases each). There are 14 residues in the CDR3. The germline V gene has CDR1 MNHEY and CDR2 SVGAGI. The V end lost 5 bases, the J end lost 4 bases, and 12 bases lay between the germline ends. For the CDR3, the DNA is TGTGCCAGCAGTCCCTTGGGGGAATACAATGAGCAGTTCTTC. Its translation: CASSPLGEYNEQFF.

The chain joins TRBV27 to TRBJ2-5, with 12 bases fitting TRBD2. CDR1 and CDR2 (germline): MNHEY, SMNVEV (reference sequence). J lost 4 bases, V lost 2 bases, and 8 bases had no gene match. This CDR3 contains 17 residues. CDR3 region: CASSLLPTSGSRETQYF. The CDR3 nucleotides read TGTGCCAGCAGTTTACTCCCGACTAGCGGGAGTCGAGAGACCCAGTACTTC.

The chain joins TRBV5-1 to TRBJ2-4; perhaps TRBD2 as D (6 bases). Trimming took 0 bases from V and 9 from J, leaving 13 bases between them. The CDR3 has 14 amino acids. Germline V lookup: CDR1 SGHRS, CDR2 YFSETQ. The CDR3 loop reads CASSLGREASIQYF. CDR3 nucleotides: TGCGCCAGCAGCTTGGGGAGGGAAGCTAGCATTCAGTACTTC.

This chain connects TRBV7-2 to TRBJ1-1; no definite D call. Germline CDR1 reads SGHTA; CDR2 reads FQGNSA. This CDR3 has 12 amino acids. V lost 4 bases and J 0 bases, leaving 3 bases between the germline ends. This CDR3 is CASSYLNTEAFF. DNA of the CDR3: TGTGCCAGCAGCTACCTGAACACTGAAGCTTTCTTT.

The chain has TRBV19 and TRBJ1-1; 8 bases fit TRBD1. Germline CDR1 and CDR2: LNHDA and SQIVND (reference sequence). J was trimmed by 1 base and V by 11 bases; bases with no gene match: 6. The CDR3 extends over 13 amino acids. In DNA, the CDR3 is TGTGCCTCCCGACAGGGGACGAACACTGAAGCTTTCTTT. Translating gives CASRQGTNTEAFF.

V is TRBV27 and J is TRBJ1-1; D is ambiguous. The CDR3 loop spans 15 amino acids. Germline values: CDR1 MNHEY, CDR2 SMNVEV (reference sequence). V gave up 1 base and J gave up 0 bases, with 9 bases separating them. CDR3 DNA sequence: TGTGCCAGCAGTTTATATCTCGGTTTGAACACTGAAGCTTTCTTT. Amino acid sequence: CASSLYLGLNTEAFF.

This clone was seen only a few times. The chain is built from TRBV30 and TRBJ1-1, with TRBD1 identical over 8 bases. The length of the CDR3 is 14 residues. V was pared by 0 bases and J by 5 bases, with 5 bases of the junction left unmatched. The germline CDR1 and CDR2 sequences are GTSNPN and SVGIG (reference sequence). CDR3 residues: CAWSVGTGWTEAFF. CDR3 coding DNA: TGTGCCTGGAGTGTAGGGACAGGCTGGACTGAAGCTTTCTTT.

This clone was observed a few times. This sequence joins TRBV6-5 and TRBJ2-2; D uncertain. There are 14 residues in the CDR3. Germline CDR1 MNHEY, CDR2 SVGAGI. The ends were cut back, 2 bases at V and 2 bases at J, with 6 bases in the middle. DNA for the CDR3: TGTGCCAGCAGTTACAACGGAAACACCGGGGAGCTGTTTTTT. It is translated as CASSYNGNTGELFF.

For the CDR3, the DNA is TGTGCCAGCACCGACGGACAGGGTGATCAGCCCCAGCATTTT. Protein sequence: CASTDGQGDQPQHF. The rearrangement joins TRBV21-1 to TRBJ1-5; whether TRBD1, the table's D call, matches the DNA was not checked. TRBV21-1 is termed a pseudogene. The CDR3 contains 14 residues.

The CDR3 loop reads CASRGVFGLNTEAFF. The CDR3 region has the DNA TGTGCCAGCAGGGGGGTTTTTGGGTTGAACACTGAAGCTTTCTTT. This rearrangement joins TRBV11-2 to TRBJ1-1, with a possible D match to TRBD1 (5 bases). The germline CDR1 and CDR2 sequences are SGHAT and FQNNGV. This CDR3 region has 15 residues. Trimming pared 6 bases from V and 0 bases from J, leaving 14 bases between.

By its share, this clone is medium-sized. V gene TRBV7-2 combines with J gene TRBJ1-1; D perhaps matches TRBD1 (6 bases). The V gene's germline CDR1 is SGHTA and CDR2 FQGNSA. The CDR3 is 14 amino acids. V lost 4 bases and J 3 bases, leaving 12 bases between the germline ends. CDR3: CASSSITGYTEAFF. The CDR3 DNA is TGTGCCAGCAGCTCGATCACAGGGTACACTGAAGCTTTCTTT.

This clone rates as medium-sized. The CDR3 spells CASRGWAEAFF. CDR3 coding DNA: TGTGCCAGCAGGGGGTGGGCTGAAGCTTTCTTT. The genes are TRBV7-2 and TRBJ1-1; D not certain. The V end lost 6 bases, the J end lost 6 bases, and 8 bases lay between the germline ends. The germline CDR1 and CDR2 sequences are SGHTA and FQGNSA. This CDR3 has 11 amino acids.

CDR3: CASRVGQGVDEQFF. The CDR3 nucleotides are TGTGCCAGCAGGGTGGGACAGGGGGTAGATGAGCAGTTCTTC. V is TRBV6-5 and J is TRBJ2-1; 11 bases line up with TRBD1. The CDR3 loop spans 14 amino acids. CDR1 MNHEY and CDR2 SVGAGI come from the germline V gene. Trimming at V came to 6 bases and at J to 8 bases, leaving 6 bases not matched to a gene.

V is TRBV6-4 and J is TRBJ2-1; 8 nucleotides align to TRBD1. This CDR3 spans 15 amino acids. The V segment lost 8 bases and the J segment 2 bases; nucleotides outside the gene matches: 8. Germline CDR1 reads MRHNA; CDR2 reads SNTAGT. CDR3 sequence (DNA): TGTGCCAGCCCTGGACAGGGTATTACCTACAATGAGCAGTTCTTC. The encoded protein is CASPGQGITYNEQFF.

This rearrangement joins TRBV15 to TRBJ1-4; D gene unclear. Germline-derived CDR1 and CDR2 are LNHNV and YYDKDF (reference sequence). The V gene lost 5 bases and the J gene lost 8 bases, with 15 bases spanning the gap. The CDR3 has 14 residues. The CDR3 loop reads CATSSRSPPEKLFF. The CDR3 bases are TGTGCCACCAGCTCGCGGTCTCCCCCGGAAAAACTGTTTTTT. Together with reference TRBV15 and TRBJ1-4, the CDR3 gives the full variable domain: DAMVIQNPRYQVTQFGKPVTLSCSQTLNHNVMYWYQQKSSQAPKLLFHYYDKDFNNEADTPDNFQSRRPNTSFCFLDIRSPGLGDTAMYLCATSSRSPPEKLFFGSGTQLSVL.